Listed below are T cell receptor beta chains from one sample, sequenced in a study of control samples from healthy donors and cancer patients. Assay: immunoSEQ multiplex PCR; the TCRdb copy retains only in-frame clones and omits some. This sample has around 79,000 clones, with 80% to 95% found just once. Sequencing was done on a sample of PBMCs. The receptors were gathered from a woman in her forties with lung cancer. CDR3s include the opening cysteine and the closing phenylalanine or tryptophan. The order of the fields is clone size, J gene, V gene, D gene, CDR3 protein, CDR3 DNA. The D gene is left open where the match is weak. Some rows have no size entry. The others give once, few or many, or a class for an expanded clone.

. TRBJ1-4 TRBV10-3 . CASRTGSGNEKLFF TGTGCCAGCCGAACAGGGTCGGGTAATGAAAAACTGTTTTTT
. TRBJ2-1 TRBV7-9 . CASSYRDEQFF TGTGCCAGCAGCTACAGAGATGAGCAGTTCTTC
. TRBJ1-4 TRBV15 . CATSRQKQGGDEKLFF TGTGCCACCAGCAGGCAAAAACAGGGCGGGGATGAAAAACTGTTTTTT
. TRBJ2-3 TRBV7-9 . CASSLMDYTNTDTQYF TGTGCCAGCAGCTTAATGGACTATACTAACACAGATACGCAGTATTTT
. TRBJ2-1 TRBV5-4 . CASSPPQRGLHNEQFF TGTGCCAGCAGCCCACCCCAGCGAGGGCTCCACAATGAGCAGTTCTTC
. TRBJ1-1 TRBV5-8 . CASSLDRGTEAFF TGTGCCAGCAGCCTAGACAGAGGGACTGAAGCTTTCTTT
. TRBJ1-1 TRBV9 . CASSVVGGNTEAFF TGTGCCAGCAGCGTAGTTGGGGGGAACACTGAAGCTTTCTTT
once TRBJ2-2 TRBV7-9 . CASSLRGSLAGELFF TGTGCCAGCAGCTTACGGGGGTCCCTGGCCGGGGAGCTGTTTTTT
. TRBJ2-7 TRBV3-1/TRBV3-2 . CASSQGTAGEQYF TGTGCCAGCAGCCAAGGGACTGCGGGCGAGCAGTACTTC
. TRBJ1-1 TRBV19 . CASSMGGRGLNTEAFF TGTGCCAGTAGTATGGGGGGACGCGGGCTGAACACTGAAGCTTTCTTT
. TRBJ1-5 TRBV29-1 . CSVEEGSGNQPQHF TGCAGCGTTGAAGAAGGGTCAGGCAATCAGCCCCAGCATTTT
. TRBJ1-1 TRBV5-4 . CASSSPPKGPTEAFF TGTGCCAGCAGCTCCCCCCCCAAAGGGCCCACTGAAGCTTTCTTT
. TRBJ1-1 TRBV3-1/TRBV3-2 . CASSLKLWSNTEAFF TGTGCCAGCAGCCTAAAGCTGTGGTCGAACACTGAAGCTTTCTTT